Shown below are 8 T cell receptor beta chains from a single sample sequenced in a study of blood T cells in healthy people across ages. It was with a sample-barcoded 5' primer and a J-beta primer mix that a second PCR of about 7 to 12 cycles was run. TCRdb called the 5' RACE reads again in MiXCR, with one record for every CDR3 protein. The data contain about 780,000 distinct CDR3 sequences, about 59% of them seen just once; the ten biggest clones take up 25% to 35%. The sequencing sample was made of blood. These receptors all stem from a young man in good health.

This clonotype was detected only a few times. V usage is TRBV20-1 and J usage is TRBJ1-4; D gene ambiguous. From germline, CDR1 is DFQATT and CDR2 SNEGSKA (reference sequence). Trimming removed 0 bases at V and 10 bases at J, with 15 bases between. The CDR3 extends over 14 amino acids. CDR3 loop: CSARDGSTGRKLFF. CDR3 DNA sequence: TGCAGTGCTAGAGATGGAAGCACCGGGCGAAAACTGTTTTTT.

This clonotype has a count of ten or more. The J gene is TRBJ2-7, the V gene TRBV7-9, with a tentative D call TRBD2 (5 bases). The CDR3 extends over 14 amino acids. Germline V gene sequence: CDR1 SEHNR, CDR2 FQNEAQ (reference sequence). Trimming removed 6 bases at V and 5 bases at J, with 17 bases between. DNA of the CDR3: TGTGCCAGCAGTCTGGCACTAGAGGTCCACGAGCAGTACTTC. Its translation: CASSLALEVHEQYF.

The chain carries TRBV28 and TRBJ2-2; 7 bases agree with TRBD1. The CDR3 sequence is 12 residues long. The germline CDR1 and CDR2 sequences are MDHEN and SYDVKM. The junction had 2 bases not matched to a gene; V was cut back by 7 bases and J by 6 bases. This CDR3 is CASNRGSGELFF. The CDR3 bases are TGTGCCAGCAACAGGGGTTCCGGGGAGCTGTTTTTT.

V is TRBV4-2 and J is TRBJ1-2; tentatively, D is TRBD1 (6 bases). V gave up 0 bases and J gave up 0 bases, with 8 bases separating them. This CDR3 is built from 15 residues. The germline V gene encodes CDR1 LGHNA and CDR2 YNFKEQ. The CDR3 coding sequence is TGTGCCAGCAGCCAAGAGAAGGGGGCTAACTATGGCTACACCTTC. Its translation is CASSQEKGANYGYTF.

This chain connects TRBV15 to TRBJ2-3; 7 nucleotides agree with TRBD1. J gave up 4 bases and V 1 base, and 8 bases lay outside the gene matches. Germline lookup yields CDR1 LNHNV and CDR2 YYDKDF (reference sequence). The CDR3 runs 16 residues. In DNA, the CDR3 is TGTGCCACCAGCAGAGCGGTACAGGGGTCACCAGATACGCAGTATTTT. Translating gives CATSRAVQGSPDTQYF.

This chain uses TRBV10-3 with TRBJ2-7; the D gene is possibly TRBD1 (6 bases). CDR1 is ENHRY and CDR2 is SYGVKD in the germline V gene. V was pared by 8 bases and J by 7 bases, with 12 bases between. The CDR3 totals 11 residues. In nucleotides, the CDR3 is TGTGCCATCGGAACAGGGAAAGAGCAGTACTTC. It is translated as CAIGTGKEQYF.

V gene TRBV4-3 combines with J gene TRBJ2-5; no reliable D call. The CDR3 length is 13 residues. The V end lost 1 base, the J end lost 5 bases, and 8 bases lay between the germline ends. The germline V gene encodes CDR1 LGHNA and CDR2 YSLEER. The CDR3 loop is CASSQARRETQYF. The CDR3, as DNA: TGCGCCAGCAGCCAAGCACGACGTGAGACCCAGTACTTC.

The chain's CDR3 is CASSAIAGVTDTQYF. CDR3 nucleotide sequence: TGTGCCAGCAGCGCCATAGCGGGGGTAACAGATACGCAGTATTTT. The chain uses TRBV7-9 and TRBJ2-3; 9 bases agree with TRBD2. The CDR3 is 15 residues long. The ends lost 5 bases at V and 3 bases at J; junction bases unmatched: 6. The germline V gene has CDR1 SEHNR and CDR2 FQNEAQ (reference sequence).